The present entry profiles one T cell receptor beta chain with its context. What it binds is unknown. This sample stems from a study of monozygotic twins with inflammatory bowel disease. Regarding the study as a whole: Healthy co-twins exceeded IBD patients in TCRbeta diversity as measured by inverse Simpson.

The CDR3 sequence is 16 residues long. From the 5' RACE reads, TCRdb lists one entry per CDR3 protein and no DNA. The sample totals about 330,000 distinct CDR3 sequences. The sequence derives from a human donor with ulcerative colitis or Crohn's disease, or a healthy co-twin of an affected twin (not recorded which). What was sequenced was blood. The chain is built from TRBV12-3 or TRBV12-4 and TRBJ2-2; TCRdb selects TRBD2, and the lack of DNA leaves this call unchecked. CDR3 residues: CASSYSGTSGGGELFF.